These 13 T cell receptor beta chains were sequenced from one sample in a study of T cells expressing NK-cell markers. Reprocessing the 5' RACE reads, TCRdb reports a single entry for every CDR3 protein and omits DNA. Reported are roughly 430,000 distinct CDR3 sequences; the ten largest clones contain less than 7.5%. Specimen: blood T cells: a sorted CD56 or NKG2C T cell subset, CD4+ or CD8+ T cells, or bulk PBMC T cells (not recorded which). These receptor sequences come from a woman aged 18-69 years in good health.

CDR3 in amino acids: CASRTAGGETQYF. V gene TRBV11-2 combines with J gene TRBJ2-5; checking the TCRdb D call of TRBD1 is not possible without DNA. Germline CDR1 reads SGHAT; CDR2 reads FQNNGV. This CDR3 spans 13 amino acids.

This sequence joins TRBV9 and TRBJ2-3; TCRdb's D call of TRBD2 is untestable without DNA. The germline gives CDR1 SGDLS, CDR2 YYNGEE. The CDR3 is 18 amino acids. CDR3 loop: CASSPTPGLAGSTDTQYF.

V and J are TRBV9 and TRBJ2-5; TCRdb's D gene call, TRBD1, goes unchecked for lack of DNA. The CDR3 is made up of 13 amino acids. CDR1 and CDR2 (germline): SGDLS, YYNGEE. Here the CDR3 reads CASSTTGQETQYF.

CDR3 sequence reads: CASSYRGRSRNEQFF. The V gene is TRBV6-5, the J gene TRBJ2-1; TCRdb indicates TRBD2, and absent DNA this call remains unverified. Looked up from germline, CDR1 is MNHEY and CDR2 is SVGAGI. This CDR3 has 15 residues.

V and J are TRBV14 and TRBJ1-5; as DNA is missing, the TRBD1 call by TCRdb cannot be tested. Germline CDR1 reads SGHDN; CDR2 reads FVKESK. This CDR3 contains 17 residues. The CDR3 protein is CARVRDRGVGGNQPQHF. The variable domain in full, with the rest retrieved from reference TRBV14 and TRBJ1-5, is EAGVTQFPSHSVIEKGQTVTLRCDPISGHDNLYWYRRVMGKEIKFLLHFVKESKQDESGMPNNRFLAERTGGTYSTLKVQPAELEDSGVYFCARVRDRGVGGNQPQHFGDGTRLSIL.

CDR3 amino acids: CSAPVRGGQRTQYF. This chain links TRBV20-1 with TRBJ2-5; there is no DNA to check the TCRdb D call of TRBD2. CDR1 is DFQATT and CDR2 is SNEGSKA in the germline V gene (reference sequence). The CDR3 sequence is 14 residues long.

The CDR3 loop is CASSPRGGKGGTGELFF. The chain employs TRBV12-3 or TRBV12-4 and TRBJ2-2; TCRdb returns TRBD1, unconfirmable since there is no DNA. The CDR3 contains 17 residues.

The chain has TRBV6-1 and TRBJ1-2. This CDR3 is built from 13 residues. Germline CDR1 is MNHNS and CDR2 is SASEGT. This CDR3 is CASTFGPTYGYTF.

The chain links TRBV12-3 or TRBV12-4 to TRBJ2-1; checking the TCRdb D call of TRBD2 is not possible without DNA. The CDR3 extends over 18 amino acids. The CDR3: CASSFVLPSGGTDNEQFF.

The CDR3 loop reads CASSQDLGRGGSYYEQYF. The V and J genes are TRBV4-3 and TRBJ2-7; the D gene TCRdb calls, TRBD1, cannot be checked with no DNA. Germline assignment: CDR1 LGHNA and CDR2 YSLEER. The CDR3 sequence is 18 residues long.

The chain is built from TRBV7-2 and TRBJ2-2. From germline, CDR1 is SGHTA and CDR2 FQGNSA. There are 14 residues in the CDR3. CDR3 residues: CASSLASNTGELFF.

The CDR3 protein is CASSQSEGLNTEAFF. The V and J genes are TRBV4-2 and TRBJ1-1; TCRdb calls TRBD1, which cannot be checked without DNA. Germline CDR1 LGHNA, CDR2 YNFKEQ. This CDR3 spans 15 amino acids.

The chain has TRBV28 and TRBJ2-4; lacking DNA, the TRBD2 call made by TCRdb goes unchecked. CDR1 and CDR2 (germline): MDHEN, SYDVKM. The CDR3 runs to 14 residues. The chain's CDR3 is CASSEAGGMGIQYF.